This T cell receptor (beta chain) was documented in a study of response to subunit inactivated influenza vaccine. Study-level results: The authors proposed limited new T cell recruitment per seasonal influenza vaccination.

This clonotype was seen a few times. The antigen remains undetermined. TCRdb re-derived calls from the RT-PCR reads in MiXCR, one entry per CDR3 protein. The sample contains around 750,000 distinct CDR3 sequences, 21% of which appear only once. The V gene lost 2 bases and the J gene lost 1 base, with 12 bases spanning the gap. CDR3 length: 16 residues. The germline V gene has CDR1 MNHEY and CDR2 SVGEGT. The sequence was obtained from a man aged 50 to 59 who received an inactivated influenza vaccine. The chain couples TRBV6-2 or TRBV6-3 to TRBJ2-1; D is unresolved. The sequenced sample was PBMCs from blood, obtained 5 to 6 days after vaccination. The CDR3 reads CASSYEHMGSYNEQFF. CDR3 sequence (DNA): TGTGCCAGCAGTTACGAGCACATGGGATCCTACAATGAGCAGTTCTTC.